The T cell receptor (beta chain) described here comes from a study of cytomegalovirus exposure and HLA in healthy donors. Repertoires were generated with immunoSEQ multiplex PCR, while TCRdb's copy carries only in-frame clones and drops some. This repertoire shows 160,000 or so clones, 85% found once; its top ten account for around 2.4%. V trimming: 9 bases; J trimming: 0 bases; junction bases outside the gene matches: 11. The CDR3 runs to 18 residues. Per the germline V gene, CDR1 is SNHLY and CDR2 is FYNNEI. The chain couples TRBV2 to TRBJ2-6; 10 bases are a match to TRBD2. The specimen sequenced was PBMCs. This TCR was recovered from a young man in good health and CMV-seropositive. The CDR3 spells CAREASGGLISGANVLTF. The CDR3 nucleotides are TGTGCCAGGGAGGCTAGCGGGGGCCTCATCTCTGGGGCCAACGTCCTGACTTTC. Combining the CDR3 with reference TRBV2 and TRBJ2-6 gives the whole variable domain EPEVTQTPSHQVTQMGQEVILRCVPISNHLYFYWYRQILGQKVEFLVSFYNNEISEKSEIFDDQFSVERPDGSNFTLKIRSTKLEDSAMYFCAREASGGLISGANVLTFGAGSRLTVL.